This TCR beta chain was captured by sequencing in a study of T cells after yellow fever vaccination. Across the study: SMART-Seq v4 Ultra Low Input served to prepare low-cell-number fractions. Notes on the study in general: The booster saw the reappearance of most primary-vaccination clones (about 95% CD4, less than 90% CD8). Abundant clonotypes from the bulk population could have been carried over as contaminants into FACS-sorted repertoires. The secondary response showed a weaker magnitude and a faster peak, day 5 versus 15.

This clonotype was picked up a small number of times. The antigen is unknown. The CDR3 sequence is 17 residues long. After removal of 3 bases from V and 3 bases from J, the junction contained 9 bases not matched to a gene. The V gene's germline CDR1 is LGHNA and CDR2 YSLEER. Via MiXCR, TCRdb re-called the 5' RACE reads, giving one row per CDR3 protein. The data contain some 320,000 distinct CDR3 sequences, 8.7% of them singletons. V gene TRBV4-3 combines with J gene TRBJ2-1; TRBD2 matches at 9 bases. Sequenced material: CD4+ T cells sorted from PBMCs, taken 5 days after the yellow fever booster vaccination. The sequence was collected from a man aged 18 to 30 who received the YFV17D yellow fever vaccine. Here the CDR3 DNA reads TGCGCCAGCAGCCAGGATATAAGCGGGGGGCACTACAATGAGCAGTTCTTC. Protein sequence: CASSQDISGGHYNEQFF.